This T cell receptor beta chain was captured by sequencing in a study of blood T cell repertoires in COVID-19. For the study at large: COVID-19 samples from acute and convalescent phases originated in the United States, Italy and Spain.

CDR1 and CDR2 from the germline V gene are GTSNPN and SVGIG (reference sequence). V shed 3 bases and J 3 bases; nucleotides not matched to a gene: 3. The CDR3 has 13 amino acids. Data came from immunoSEQ multiplex PCR; TCRdb stores just in-frame clones and leaves some out. The sample holds around 50,000 clones, about 84% seen once. The chain combines TRBV30 with TRBJ1-2; 8 bases align to TRBD1. This receptor was obtained from a human donor in a cohort sampled during active COVID-19. The material sequenced was peripheral blood. CDR3 bases: TGTGCCTGGAGAGAGACAGGGGACTATGGCTACACCTTC. Translated: CAWRETGDYGYTF.